This is a list of T cell receptor beta chains from one sample in a study of CD8 T cells in ankylosing spondylitis. TCRdb re-derived calls from the 5' RACE reads in MiXCR, one entry per CDR3 protein. The data hold over 400,000 distinct CDR3 sequences, with 25% to 30% observed a single time. Sequenced material: blood, either unsorted or a sorted T cell fraction (not recorded which). These receptor sequences come from a male donor with ankylosing spondylitis. The CDR3 runs from the conserved cysteine through the conserved F or W. Only part of the rows carry a size: once, few, many, or a class if the clone is expanded.

V | size | length | CDR3
TRBV9 | . | 15 | CASSPGSGSWNEQFF
TRBV5-4 | . | 16 | CASRLWGRSRTGELFF
TRBV27 | few | 15 | CASSLNRGATYEQYF
TRBV18 | . | 14 | CASSRTGWEDTQYF
TRBV6-5 | . | 17 | CASSYSSGGTPVTEAFF
TRBV5-1 | few | 17 | CASSPGTSGTNTDTQYF
TRBV25-1 | few | 14 | CASSLADRLNEQFF
TRBV2 | . | 15 | CASSEAQFMNTEAFF
TRBV11-3 | . | 13 | CASSLENSGTQYF
TRBV5-1 | . | 14 | CASSSSGTPDTQYF
TRBV2 | . | 14 | CASSDPGVNTEAFF
TRBV20-1 | . | 11 | CSADTQDTQYF
TRBV11-2 | . | 15 | CASSLGGVGNTEAFF
TRBV24-1 | many | 15 | CATSGQPGGRTEAFF
TRBV20-1 | . | 13 | CSAREAPMDEQFF
TRBV24-1 | . | 17 | CATSTLKGGGSYNEQFF
TRBV2 | many | 14 | CASSVPGADEKLFF
TRBV7-8 | . | 15 | CASSLRTGDTDTQYF
TRBV3-1 | . | 15 | CASSPLRQGTDTQYF
TRBV14 | . | 16 | CASSLATGPEVEKLFF
TRBV29-1 | few | 14 | CSVETGTSGTELFF
TRBV9 | . | 16 | CASSVGTGGSNQPQHF
TRBV29-1 | few | 19 | CSAAGGLRSGRGEYDEQFF
TRBV7-9 | . | 14 | CASISRPSTDTQYF
TRBV11-1 | few | 19 | CASSLLVVAAGGGGNEQFF
TRBV3-1 | . | 14 | CASSQERGAGELFF
TRBV5-1 | many | 14 | CASSLGSGYNEQFF
TRBV12-3/TRBV12-4 | few | 16 | CASSPRQGLGHYGYTF